These 27 T cell receptor beta chains were sequenced from one sample in a study of identical twins. TCRdb independently ran MiXCR on the 5' RACE reads; one entry per CDR3 protein. The sample includes hundreds of thousands of distinct CDR3 sequences, over 13% seen only once; the top ten take 8.8%. Sequences were obtained from memory (CD45RO+) T cells sorted from blood. The receptors derive from a woman between 18 and 29 years old in good health.

The chain carries TRBV7-9 and TRBJ2-2, with TRBD1 identical over 11 bases. CDR1 and CDR2 from the germline V gene are SEHNR and FQNEAQ (reference sequence). The J segment lost 7 bases and the V segment lost 5 bases, leaving 9 bases of the junction unmatched. The CDR3 loop spans 16 amino acids. For the CDR3, the DNA is TGTGCCAGCAGCGGATCCGGGACAGGGGGAGTCGGGGAGCTGTTTTTT. Translating it yields CASSGSGTGGVGELFF.

This clonotype was recorded a few times. This rearrangement joins TRBV30 to TRBJ2-1; no clear D gene. CDR1 and CDR2 from the germline V gene are GTSNPN and SVGIG (reference sequence). With 3 bases removed from V and 4 bases from J, the gap between germline ends came to 13 bases. The CDR3 is 14 amino acids. The CDR3 here is CAWSLAAAYNEQFF. CDR3 DNA: TGTGCCTGGAGCTTGGCGGCCGCTTACAATGAGCAGTTCTTC. Full variable domain (remainder filled in from reference TRBV30 and TRBJ2-1): SQTIHQWPATLVQPVGSPLSLECTVEGTSNPNLYWYRQAAGRGLQLLFYSVGIGQISSEVPQNLSASRPQDRQFILSSKKLLLSDSGFYLCAWSLAAAYNEQFFGPGTRLTVL.

This clonotype was picked up a small number of times. The chain uses TRBV2 and TRBJ2-7; D is unresolved. Germline V gene lookup returns CDR1 SNHLY and CDR2 FYNNEI. This CDR3 spans 13 amino acids. V was clipped by 5 bases and J by 4 bases, with 12 bases between them. The CDR3 protein is CASSFRPGYEQYF. CDR3 coding DNA: TGTGCCAGCAGTTTCCGCCCCGGGTACGAGCAGTACTTC.

This clonotype showed up just a few times. A junction end diverges from the germline sequence, so it may reflect a read error. This chain links TRBV7-7 with TRBJ2-2; the match to TRBD2 covers 10 bases. The germline gives CDR1 SSHAT, CDR2 FNYEAQ (reference sequence). The CDR3 length is 17 residues. In DNA form, the CDR3 reads TGTGCTAGCAGCGCGCAAATAGCGGGGGGCGTCACCGGGGAGCTGTTTTTT. Translating gives CASSAQIAGGVTGELFF.

The chain couples TRBV10-3 to TRBJ2-3; 14 nucleotides agree with TRBD2. Per germline, CDR1 ENHRY and CDR2 SYGVKD. With 10 bases clipped from V and 5 bases from J, the junction kept 5 bases outside the gene matches. The CDR3 covers 14 residues. CDR3 in amino acids: CATLGLAGEDTQYF. For the CDR3, the DNA is TGTGCCACACTGGGACTAGCGGGGGAAGATACGCAGTATTTT.

In this sample, this clonotype turned up many times. The genes are TRBV5-1 and TRBJ2-7, with D possibly called TRBD1 or TRBD2 (6 bases each). CDR1 and CDR2 (germline): SGHRS, YFSETQ. The CDR3 has 14 residues. V lost 7 bases and J 1 base, leaving 15 bases between the germline ends. The CDR3 here is CASEPGGGSYEQYF. As DNA, the CDR3 is TGCGCCAGCGAACCCGGAGGGGGTTCCTACGAGCAGTACTTC.

The V call is TRBV10-3, the J call TRBJ2-7, with TRBD1 matching over 8 bases. This CDR3 contains 13 residues. Germline loops: CDR1 ENHRY, CDR2 SYGVKD. J lost 1 base, V lost 10 bases, and 6 bases had no gene match. The CDR3, as DNA: TGTGCCACGGTAGGGACAGGATCCTACGAGCAGTACTTC. It specifies CATVGTGSYEQYF.

The chain is built from TRBV27 and TRBJ1-1; D unresolved. The CDR3 is made up of 15 amino acids. Germline V gives CDR1 MNHEY, CDR2 SMNVEV (reference sequence). The V and J ends lost 0 bases and 7 bases respectively, with 15 bases between them. The CDR3 DNA reads as TGTGCCAGCAGTTTATCGCCCGGCCTGTTGGATGAAGCTTTCTTT. It specifies CASSLSPGLLDEAFF.

The chain links TRBV4-3 to TRBJ2-7; no clear D gene. Germline CDR1 reads LGHNA; CDR2 reads YSLEER. The CDR3 is 17 residues long. With 0 bases removed from V and 3 bases from J, the gap between germline ends came to 18 bases. The CDR3 protein is CASSQDVSATPRYEQYF. The DNA of the CDR3 is TGCGCCAGCAGCCAAGATGTATCGGCCACTCCACGCTACGAGCAGTACTTC.

This clonotype was seen more than once but under ten times. V gene TRBV7-8 combines with J gene TRBJ1-1; a weak D match, TRBD1 (6 bases). The germline gives CDR1 SGHVS, CDR2 FQNEAQ. This CDR3 is 16 amino acids long. V was clipped by 3 bases and J by 4 bases, with 18 bases between them. The CDR3 bases are TGTGCCAGCAGCTTGCGCCCCGGGGGGCTGTTCACTGAAGCTTTCTTT. Translation gives CASSLRPGGLFTEAFF.

This clonotype was seen a few times. The CDR3 DNA reads TGTGCCAGCAGCTACAGCGGAGGGGGGGAGACCCAGTACTTC. Protein sequence: CASSYSGGGETQYF. J is TRBJ2-5 and V is TRBV7-2, with D perhaps matching TRBD1 or TRBD2 (6 bases each). The CDR3 consists of 14 residues. The V and J ends lost 4 bases and 5 bases respectively, with 14 bases between them. Germline V gene sequence: CDR1 SGHTA, CDR2 FQGNSA.

This clonotype was detected only a few times. CDR3 region: CSARFSPRDDYGYTF. The CDR3, as DNA: TGCAGTGCTAGATTTTCTCCCAGGGACGACTATGGCTACACCTTC. The V and J genes are TRBV20-1 and TRBJ1-2, with TRBD1 as a possible D gene (5 bases). Looked up from germline, CDR1 is DFQATT and CDR2 is SNEGSKA (reference sequence). V lost 2 bases and J lost 3, with 16 bases in between. There are 15 residues in the CDR3.

Regarding this clonotype: An end of the junction differs from the germline gene, which may be a read error. V is TRBV11-2 and J is TRBJ2-1; 11 nucleotides agree with TRBD2. Germline V gives CDR1 SGHAT, CDR2 FQNNGV. The CDR3 loop spans 15 amino acids. CDR3 in amino acids: CASNLMGLADNEQFF. Written as DNA, the CDR3 is TGTGCCAGCAACTTAATGGGACTAGCGGACAATGAGCAGTTCTTC.

This clonotype came up many times. The V call is TRBV29-1, the J call TRBJ1-1; D not resolved. The CDR3 consists of 14 residues. Per the germline V gene, CDR1 is SQVTM and CDR2 is ANQGSEA. The ends were cut back, 5 bases at V and 5 bases at J, with 18 bases in the middle. Here the CDR3 reads CSVRLLAIRTEAFF. DNA of the CDR3: TGCAGCGTTCGGCTTCTCGCAATCCGAACTGAAGCTTTCTTT.

The gene calls are TRBV6-2 or TRBV6-3 and TRBJ2-7; a weak D match, TRBD2 (6 bases). Germline CDR1 reads MNHEY; CDR2 reads SVGEGT. The CDR3 totals 20 residues. V lost 8 bases, J lost 6 bases, and 38 bases lay in between. As DNA, the CDR3 is TGTGCCAGCGAAAGGAAAAATTTTCTGGGCCGGGGAGGTAGGGGCCGCGAGCAGTACTTC. It encodes CASERKNFLGRGGRGREQYF.

J is TRBJ2-7 and V is TRBV20-1; the D gene could be TRBD1 or TRBD2 (5 bases each). This CDR3 is 16 amino acids long. The V gene lost 4 bases and the J gene lost 4 bases, with 23 bases spanning the gap. Per the germline V gene, CDR1 is DFQATT and CDR2 is SNEGSKA (reference sequence). The CDR3: CSAIVPGPTTRYEQYF. DNA for the CDR3: TGCAGTGCTATTGTGCCGGGACCCACAACGAGATACGAGCAGTACTTC.

The chain combines TRBV6-5 with TRBJ2-7; TRBD2 matches at 7 bases. Germline V gene sequence: CDR1 MNHEY, CDR2 SVGAGI. J lost 6 bases, V lost 0 bases, and 5 bases had no gene match. The CDR3 is 14 amino acids. The CDR3 loop reads CASSYSAGAVEQYF. The CDR3, as DNA: TGTGCCAGCAGTTACTCGGCGGGAGCGGTCGAGCAGTACTTC.

This clonotype was detected a few times. The chain carries TRBV7-9 and TRBJ2-1, with 10 positions matching TRBD1. Trimming removed 0 bases from V and 9 bases from J; junction bases left unmatched: 5. Germline CDR1 reads SEHNR; CDR2 reads FQNEAQ (reference sequence). The CDR3 length is 15 residues. CDR3 DNA: TGTGCCAGCAGCTTAGCCGAGACAGGGGGCCCTGAGCAGTTCTTC. It codes for CASSLAETGGPEQFF.

This clonotype was found many times. The CDR3 loop reads CASSFSGTGTVTEAFF. The CDR3 DNA follows: TGCGCCAGCAGCTTCTCAGGGACAGGGACGGTCACTGAAGCTTTCTTT. The V call is TRBV5-1, the J call TRBJ1-1; 9 nucleotides match TRBD1. V dropped 2 bases and J dropped 4; count of bases not matched to a gene: 9. The CDR3 is 16 residues long. From germline, CDR1 is SGHRS and CDR2 YFSETQ.

The sample holds many counts of this clonotype. This chain connects TRBV24-1 to TRBJ2-1; D not resolved. The ends were cut back, 6 bases at V and 5 bases at J, with 7 bases in the middle. CDR1 is KGHDR and CDR2 is SFDVKD in the germline V gene. The CDR3 contains 12 residues. CDR3 protein: CATSSSNNEQFF. The CDR3 bases are TGTGCCACCAGTTCTTCAAACAATGAGCAGTTCTTC.

The CDR3 sequence: CASSRLGGSYNEQFF. DNA for the CDR3: TGTGCCAGCAGTCGCTTGGGAGGCTCCTACAATGAGCAGTTCTTC. The chain carries TRBV12-3 or TRBV12-4 and TRBJ2-1; weak D call: TRBD2 (6 bases). The CDR3 is 15 amino acids. Trimming took 5 bases from V and 0 from J, leaving 11 bases between them.

The chain recombines TRBV10-2 with TRBJ2-5; D gene uncertain. Germline CDR1 reads WSHSY; CDR2 reads SAAADI. The V end lost 4 bases, the J end lost 3 bases, and 6 bases lay between the germline ends. The CDR3 sequence is 12 residues long. This CDR3 reads CASSGTEETQYF. CDR3 in DNA: TGCGCCAGCAGTGGCACGGAAGAGACCCAGTACTTC.

This clonotype was seen a few times. This chain uses TRBV6-1 with TRBJ2-3; 13 bases map to TRBD2. The V and J ends lost 5 bases and 7 bases, in that order; junction bases with no gene match: 12. This CDR3 contains 17 residues. The germline CDR1 and CDR2 sequences are MNHNS and SASEGT. The CDR3: CASSPATSGGSGNTQYF. As DNA, the CDR3 is TGTGCCAGCAGTCCTGCGACTAGCGGGGGGTCGGGAAATACGCAGTATTTT.

This rearrangement joins TRBV7-3 to TRBJ2-3; no clear D gene. Between the trimmed V and J ends, which lost 5 bases and 6 bases, there was a span of 12 bases. Germline CDR1 and CDR2: SGHTA and FQGTGA. The CDR3 runs to 13 residues. CDR3 bases: TGTGCCAGCAGCCTGCCTGGGTCGGATACGCAGTATTTT. It codes for CASSLPGSDTQYF. The full variable domain, its missing parts supplied by reference TRBV7-3 and TRBJ2-3, is GAGVSQTPSNKVTEKGKYVELRCDPISGHTALYWYRQSLGQGPEFLIYFQGTGAADDSGLPNDRFFAVRPEGSVSTLKIQRTERGDSAVYLCASSLPGSDTQYFGPGTRLTVL.

The chain recombines TRBV5-1 with TRBJ1-2; D gene unclear. V lost 2 bases to trimming and J lost 3 bases, with 11 bases between them. CDR1 and CDR2 (germline): SGHRS, YFSETQ. The CDR3 covers 14 residues. The CDR3 nucleotides are TGCGCCAGCAGCTTAGAGATATCCTACTATGGCTACACCTTC. This gives the protein CASSLEISYYGYTF.

In this sample, this clonotype turned up many times. The chain combines TRBV12-3 or TRBV12-4 with TRBJ1-1, with no clear D. The CDR3 is 12 amino acids. Trimming cost V 6 bases and J 4 bases, with 9 bases left between them. Here the CDR3 DNA reads TGTGCCAGCAGCCCCCGGGTCACTGAAGCTTTCTTT. Translated: CASSPRVTEAFF.

The V gene is TRBV9, the J gene TRBJ2-7; the match to TRBD1 covers 7 bases. CDR3 length: 14 amino acids. Germline CDR1 and CDR2: SGDLS and YYNGEE. With 4 bases clipped from V and 4 bases from J, the junction kept 8 bases outside the gene matches. The CDR3 spells CASSPQDRMYEQYF. Written as DNA, the CDR3 is TGTGCCAGCAGCCCCCAGGACAGGATGTACGAGCAGTACTTC.